The 31 T cell receptor beta chains listed next were all sequenced from one sample in a study of cytomegalovirus exposure and HLA in healthy donors. The PCR contained 60 Vbeta and 13 Jbeta primers. The method was immunoSEQ multiplex PCR; TCRdb's version includes in-frame clones alone and lacks a portion of them. The profile shows about 130,000 clones, around 78% of them singletons. The material sequenced was PBMCs. The receptors were sampled from a man over 45 in good health and CMV-seronegative.

The chain joins TRBV7-8 to TRBJ1-2; perhaps TRBD1 as D (6 bases). The V end was cut by 5 bases, the J end by 6 bases, with 13 bases between. Germline CDR1 and CDR2: SGHVS and FQNEAQ. The CDR3 sequence is 13 residues long. Here the CDR3 reads CASSIQGWDGYTF. CDR3 nucleotide sequence: TGTGCCAGCAGCATACAGGGTTGGGATGGCTACACCTTC.

The J gene is TRBJ2-7, the V gene TRBV13; D ambiguous. The V gene's germline CDR1 is PRHDT and CDR2 FYEKMQ (reference sequence). Trimming removed 5 bases at V and 7 bases at J, with 15 bases between. This CDR3 region has 13 residues. Here the CDR3 DNA reads TGTGCCAGCAGCCCGACCGGGTCTCGGGAGCAGTACGTC. It is translated as CASSPTGSREQYV.

On this clone: Distinct nucleotide sequences in the sample also encode this CDR3. The chain has TRBV13 and TRBJ2-7, with 7 bases identical to TRBD1. V trimming: 0 bases; J trimming: 9 bases; junction bases outside the gene matches: 8. Germline V gene sequence: CDR1 PRHDT, CDR2 FYEKMQ (reference sequence). The CDR3 runs 14 residues. As DNA, the CDR3 is TGTGCCAGCAGCTTAGGACGCAGGGGGACGAGGCAGTACTTC. Translating gives CASSLGRRGTRQYF.

The V call is TRBV5-8, the J call TRBJ2-7, with TRBD2 matching 7 bases. The CDR3 extends over 16 amino acids. Germline V CDR1 and CDR2: SGHTS, YDEGEE. After removal of 2 bases from V and 2 bases from J, the junction contained 10 bases not matched to a gene. The CDR3 DNA reads TGTGCCAGCAGCTTCGGGTGGCGGGGGAACCCCTACGAGCAGTACTTC. Its protein product is CASSFGWRGNPYEQYF.

The chain's CDR3 is CASSPISGNTIYF. Here the CDR3 DNA reads TGTGCCAGCAGCCCCATCTCTGGAAACACCATATATTTT. V usage is TRBV5-4 and J usage is TRBJ1-3; no clear D gene. V gave up 4 bases and J gave up 0 bases, with 5 bases separating them. This CDR3 is built from 13 residues. Germline V gives CDR1 SGHNT, CDR2 YYREEE (reference sequence).

V gene TRBV28 combines with J gene TRBJ1-5; 7 bases align to TRBD1. The CDR3 loop spans 15 amino acids. V lost 3 bases and J lost 5; bases outside the gene matches: 7. Looked up from germline, CDR1 is MDHEN and CDR2 is SYDVKM. For the CDR3, the DNA is TGTGCCAGCAGTTTGACAGGGAATTGGGATCAGCCCCAGCATTTT. This gives the protein CASSLTGNWDQPQHF.

This rearrangement joins TRBV21-1 to TRBJ2-1; the tabulated D call, TRBD2, remains unverified against the DNA. TRBV21-1 counts as a pseudogene. The CDR3 covers 17 residues. The CDR3 coding sequence is TGTGCCAGCAGCGAAAAAGTCCTCGGCGGGGATTTTAATGAGCAGTTCTTC. Amino acid sequence: CASSEKVLGGDFNEQFF.

CDR3 bases: TGTGCCAGCAGCTTAGTGGGCGCAGGGAGGTCCTACGAGCAGTACTTC. This sequence encodes CASSLVGAGRSYEQYF. The V gene is TRBV11-2, the J gene TRBJ2-7, with a possible D match to TRBD2 (6 bases). Trimming removed 1 base from V and 1 base from J, with 14 bases in between. Germline-derived CDR1 and CDR2 are SGHAT and FQNNGV. This CDR3 has 16 residues.

This chain's CDR3 is CASSLRDGSGELFF. In nucleotides, the CDR3 is TGTGCCAGCAGCCTCAGGGATGGGTCCGGGGAGCTGTTTTTT. This chain links TRBV2 with TRBJ2-2; D perhaps matches TRBD1 (5 bases). This CDR3 comprises 14 residues. The V end was cut by 6 bases, the J end by 6 bases, with 14 bases between. In germline, CDR1 is SNHLY, CDR2 FYNNEI.

The CDR3 DNA sequence: TGTGCCAGCAGCACCGGGACAGGGTATTCGAACTATGGCTACACCTTC. Its translation is CASSTGTGYSNYGYTF. This rearrangement joins TRBV2 to TRBJ1-2; 9 bases match TRBD1. The V gene's germline CDR1 is SNHLY and CDR2 FYNNEI. The CDR3 consists of 16 residues. With V trimmed by 6 bases and J by 2 bases, 10 bases remained unmatched.

In nucleotides, the CDR3 is TGTGCCAGCAGGGTAGCGGGGGGGAACACAGATACGCAGTATTTT. This sequence encodes CASRVAGGNTDTQYF. The J gene is TRBJ2-3, the V gene TRBV6-1, with 11 positions matching TRBD2. Germline V CDR1 and CDR2: MNHNS, SASEGT. Losses at the gene ends were 6 bases for V and 2 bases for J; bases not matched to a gene: 4. The CDR3 runs 15 residues.

The chain carries TRBV4-3 and TRBJ1-1; D not resolved. The CDR3 length is 14 residues. Deletions cut 0 bases from V and 5 bases from J, with 10 bases between. The V gene's germline CDR1 is LGHNA and CDR2 YSLEER. In nucleotides, the CDR3 is TGCGCCAGCAGCCAAGATGAAAGGAGAACTGAAGCTTTCTTT. It yields the protein CASSQDERRTEAFF.

This sequence joins TRBV15 and TRBJ2-3; 7 bases are a match to TRBD2. V gave up 3 bases and J gave up 7 bases; unmatched junction bases: 13. The CDR3 runs 16 residues. From germline, CDR1 is LNHNV and CDR2 YYDKDF (reference sequence). The CDR3 here is CATSSKAAGSRYTQYF. CDR3 DNA: TGTGCCACCAGCAGCAAGGCAGCGGGGAGTCGGTATACGCAGTATTTT.

This clone was picked up a small number of times. The sample has other DNA sequences that encode this CDR3 too. The chain links TRBV18 to TRBJ1-6; no firm D call. Germline loops: CDR1 KGHSH, CDR2 LQKENI. Trimming took 4 bases from V and 4 from J, leaving 11 bases between them. This CDR3 is built from 15 residues. This CDR3 reads CASSQQGAYNSPLHF. The CDR3 bases are TGTGCCAGCTCACAACAAGGAGCTTATAATTCACCCCTCCACTTT.

The chain employs TRBV19 and TRBJ2-5, with D maybe TRBD2 (6 bases). The CDR3 runs to 13 residues. Germline V gene sequence: CDR1 LNHDA, CDR2 SQIVND (reference sequence). The germline V and J ends were trimmed by 4 bases and 5 bases, with 11 bases remaining between them. CDR3 in amino acids: CASSNGGSETQYF. DNA of the CDR3: TGTGCCAGTAGTAACGGGGGATCGGAGACCCAGTACTTC.

The chain couples TRBV5-4 to TRBJ2-5, with a tentative D call TRBD1 (6 bases). The CDR3 covers 17 residues. The germline gives CDR1 SGHNT, CDR2 YYREEE (reference sequence). V was cut by 0 bases and J by 4 bases, with 19 bases left in between. CDR3 in DNA: TGTGCCAGCAGCTTGGTACATCGACAGGCAAGTCGAGAGACCCAGTACTTC. It is translated as CASSLVHRQASRETQYF.

CDR3 loop: CASSLLAGAVYQETQYF. The CDR3 bases are TGTGCCAGCAGCTTACTAGCGGGGGCCGTGTACCAAGAGACCCAGTACTTC. The gene calls are TRBV5-6 and TRBJ2-5; 11 bases map to TRBD2. Per germline, CDR1 SGHDT and CDR2 YYEEEE. V trimming: 2 bases; J trimming: 0 bases; junction bases outside the gene matches: 6. The CDR3 runs 17 residues.

The V call is TRBV7-2, the J call TRBJ1-2; unclear D gene. The V gene's germline CDR1 is SGHTA and CDR2 FQGNSA. The ends were cut back, 5 bases at V and 1 base at J, with 11 bases in the middle. CDR3 length: 14 residues. CDR3 sequence: CASSPGNGNYGYTF. As DNA, the CDR3 is TGTGCCAGCAGCCCGGGAAATGGTAACTATGGCTACACCTTC.

J is TRBJ1-1 and V is TRBV29-1; the match to TRBD1 covers 7 bases. Trimming cost V 7 bases and J 5 bases; bases outside gene matches: 13. Germline lookup yields CDR1 SQVTM and CDR2 ANQGSEA. The CDR3 loop spans 14 amino acids. In nucleotides, the CDR3 is TGCAGCGCCGCGTTTCAGGGGGATTGGACTGAAGCTTTCTTT. Its translation: CSAAFQGDWTEAFF.

As concerns this clone: This same CDR3 is encoded by further DNA sequences in the sample. The genes are TRBV11-2 and TRBJ2-7; 8 nucleotides align to TRBD2. The CDR3 has 15 residues. The germline CDR1 and CDR2 sequences are SGHAT and FQNNGV. The CDR3 DNA reads TGCGCCAGCAGCTTAGAGGGACTAGGTGCCTACGAGCAGTACGTC. Translated: CASSLEGLGAYEQYV.

The V and J genes are TRBV28 and TRBJ1-2; D gene uncertain. This CDR3 region has 11 residues. Germline V gives CDR1 MDHEN, CDR2 SYDVKM. CDR3 sequence (DNA): TGTGGAGGAAAAGGCGATGGCGGCTACACCTTC. Translation gives CGGKGDGGYTF.

The V and J genes are TRBV5-6 and TRBJ2-4; tentative D call: TRBD1 (5 bases). The CDR3 extends over 14 amino acids. Per germline, CDR1 SGHDT and CDR2 YYEEEE. Trimming stripped 4 bases from V and 3 bases from J, with 11 bases between. The CDR3 coding sequence is TGTGCCAGCAGCCGTCAGGGCAGCAAAAACATTCAGTACTTC. As protein: CASSRQGSKNIQYF.

The chain couples TRBV5-1 to TRBJ1-4; a possible D gene is TRBD1 (5 bases). This CDR3 spans 16 amino acids. Germline V gene lookup returns CDR1 SGHRS and CDR2 YFSETQ. Trimming removed 2 bases from V and 4 bases from J, with 15 bases in between. CDR3 region: CASSFGSGGVNEKLFF. CDR3 DNA: TGCGCCAGCAGCTTTGGCAGCGGGGGAGTTAATGAAAAACTGTTTTTT. The full variable domain, rest sourced from reference TRBV5-1 and TRBJ1-4, is KAGVTQTPRYLIKTRGQQVTLSCSPISGHRSVSWYQQTPGQGLQFLFEYFSETQRNKGNFPGRFSGRQFSNSRSEMNVSTLELGDSALYLCASSFGSGGVNEKLFFGSGTQLSVL.

V gene TRBV7-8 combines with J gene TRBJ1-5; TRBD1 matches 7 bases. The CDR3 covers 15 residues. V gave up 4 bases and J gave up 2 bases; unmatched junction bases: 5. CDR1 is SGHVS, CDR2 FQNEAQ, per germline. CDR3 loop: CASSSTGVGNQPQHF. Written as DNA, the CDR3 is TGTGCCAGCAGCTCAACAGGGGTTGGCAATCAGCCCCAGCATTTT. Full variable domain (missing parts from reference TRBV7-8 and TRBJ1-5): GAGVSQSPRYKVAKRGQDVALRCDPISGHVSLFWYQQALGQGPEFLTYFQNEAQLDKSGLPSDRFFAERPEGSVSTLKIQRTQQEDSAVYLCASSSTGVGNQPQHFGDGTRLSIL.

In this sample, this clone turned up a few times. The chain joins TRBV2 to TRBJ1-1; 7 nucleotides line up with TRBD1. The CDR3 contains 12 residues. The germline V gene has CDR1 SNHLY and CDR2 FYNNEI. V gave up 4 bases and J gave up 9 bases; unmatched junction bases: 5. The CDR3 coding sequence is TGTGCCAGCAGTGTTCGACAGGGACAAGCTTTCTTT. Its translation is CASSVRQGQAFF. The whole variable domain, remainder taken from reference TRBV2 and TRBJ1-1, is EPEVTQTPSHQVTQMGQEVILRCVPISNHLYFYWYRQILGQKVEFLVSFYNNEISEKSEIFDDQFSVERPDGSNFTLKIRSTKLEDSAMYFCASSVRQGQAFFGQGTRLTVV.

The chain links TRBV28 to TRBJ1-2; tentatively, D is TRBD1 (6 bases). The CDR3 covers 14 residues. V lost 3 bases and J lost 3, with 11 bases in between. Per germline, CDR1 MDHEN and CDR2 SYDVKM. The CDR3 nucleotides read TGTGCCAGCAGTTTCAGGGGCCTCGACTATGGCTACACCTTC. It yields the protein CASSFRGLDYGYTF.

This clone was seen a handful of times. The chain recombines TRBV7-9 with TRBJ2-5, with D perhaps TRBD1 (6 bases). CDR1 and CDR2 from the germline V gene are SEHNR and FQNEAQ (reference sequence). This CDR3 comprises 14 residues. The V and J ends lost 0 bases and 5 bases respectively, with 10 bases between them. The CDR3 sequence: CASSLASGVETQYF. CDR3 DNA sequence: TGTGCCAGCAGCTTAGCTTCAGGGGTGGAGACCCAGTACTTC.

The chain recombines TRBV6-1 with TRBJ2-3, with 15 nucleotides matching TRBD2. After removal of 2 bases from V and 4 bases from J, the junction contained 10 bases not matched to a gene. From germline, CDR1 is MNHNS and CDR2 SASEGT. There are 19 residues in the CDR3. In nucleotides, the CDR3 is TGTGCCAGCAGTGAATTCCCGCGGACTAGCGGGGGGGCCGCAGATACGCAGTATTTT. It codes for CASSEFPRTSGGAADTQYF.

V and J are TRBV4-1 and TRBJ2-3; D possibly corresponds to TRBD2 (6 bases). The CDR3 contains 16 residues. Germline CDR1 and CDR2: MGHRA and YSYEKL. Between the trimmed V and J ends, which lost 4 bases and 2 bases, there was a span of 16 bases. The CDR3 DNA sequence: TGCGCCAGCAGCCCCGTGGGAGGCGCGTTCACAGATACGCAGTATTTT. Protein product: CASSPVGGAFTDTQYF.

The rearrangement joins TRBV18 to TRBJ1-1; tentative D call: TRBD1 (6 bases). The germline V and J ends were trimmed by 3 bases and 5 bases, with 16 bases remaining between them. Germline V lookup: CDR1 KGHSH, CDR2 LQKENI. The CDR3 totals 15 residues. As DNA, the CDR3 is TGTGCCAGCTCACCTGGGGGGGACATAAGGACTGAAGCTTTCTTT. Amino acids: CASSPGGDIRTEAFF.

The chain employs TRBV7-2 and TRBJ1-2; D not certain. This CDR3 is 12 amino acids long. From germline, CDR1 is SGHTA and CDR2 FQGNSA. V shed 2 bases and J shed 7 bases, with 8 bases lying between them. CDR3 nucleotides: TGTGCCAGCAGCTTACTAGGCAGTGGCTACACCTTC. It yields the protein CASSLLGSGYTF.